These 7 T cell receptor beta chains were all obtained from the same sample, sequenced in a study of monozygotic twins with cystic fibrosis. Data came from immunoSEQ multiplex PCR; TCRdb stores just in-frame clones and leaves some out. The data contain about 30,000 clones, just under 85% of them singletons. What was sequenced was blood. These receptors were collected from a girl aged 2-9 years with cystic fibrosis.

This rearrangement joins TRBV7-9 to TRBJ1-4; no clear D gene. The CDR3 spans 12 residues. From germline, CDR1 is SEHNR and CDR2 FQNEAQ (reference sequence). V gave up 5 bases and J gave up 8 bases, with 9 bases separating them. This CDR3 is CASSAGGEKLFF. The CDR3 nucleotides are TGTGCCAGCAGCGCCGGTGGGGAAAAACTGTTTTTT.

V and J are TRBV11-3 and TRBJ2-3; D might be TRBD2 (6 bases). The CDR3 is made up of 14 amino acids. Germline V CDR1 and CDR2: SGHNT, YENEEA. V was cut by 1 base and J by 1 base, with 6 bases left in between. CDR3 sequence (DNA): TGTGCCAGCAGCTTAGCGGGGGGCACAGATACGCAGTATTTT. Its translation: CASSLAGGTDTQYF.

As for this clone: Germline is not matched at one junction end, which may reflect a read error. The chain joins TRBV6-1 to TRBJ2-5, with unresolved D. Germline CDR1 MNHNS, CDR2 SASEGT. The CDR3 runs to 11 residues. The chain's CDR3 is CASKYQEIQYF. CDR3 in DNA: TGTGCCAGCAAGTATCAAGAGATCCAGTACTTC.

This clone appeared a single time. CDR3: CASSFLLAGAGELFF. For the CDR3, the DNA is TGTGCCAGCAGTTTTTTGCTAGCGGGAGCCGGGGAGCTGTTTTTT. V usage is TRBV27 and J usage is TRBJ2-2; 10 positions agree with TRBD2. CDR3 length: 15 amino acids. V dropped 3 bases and J dropped 6; count of bases not matched to a gene: 4. Germline lookup yields CDR1 MNHEY and CDR2 SMNVEV (reference sequence).

This chain uses TRBV18 with TRBJ2-3, with D possibly TRBD2 on 5 matching bases. The CDR3 contains 16 residues. The germline CDR1 and CDR2 sequences are KGHSH and LQKENI. V was clipped by 6 bases and J by 0 bases, with 16 bases between them. CDR3 nucleotides: TGTGCCAGCTCCAGCTTTGCCGGGAAGAGCACAGATACGCAGTATTTT. This gives the protein CASSSFAGKSTDTQYF.

The chain has TRBV19 and TRBJ2-2, with D perhaps TRBD1 (6 bases). Trimming removed 5 bases from V and 7 bases from J, with 14 bases in between. Germline assignment: CDR1 LNHDA and CDR2 SQIVND (reference sequence). CDR3 length: 14 residues. Here the CDR3 reads CASSVDRTYGELFF. CDR3 DNA: TGTGCCAGTAGTGTCGACAGGACATACGGGGAGCTGTTTTTT.

The chain carries TRBV19 and TRBJ2-2, with D uncertain. The germline V gene encodes CDR1 LNHDA and CDR2 SQIVND (reference sequence). There are 12 residues in the CDR3. V lost 8 bases, J lost 4 bases, and 8 bases lay in between. CDR3 in DNA: TGTGCCAGTCTTAGATTCACCGGGGAGCTGTTTTTT. This codes for CASLRFTGELFF.